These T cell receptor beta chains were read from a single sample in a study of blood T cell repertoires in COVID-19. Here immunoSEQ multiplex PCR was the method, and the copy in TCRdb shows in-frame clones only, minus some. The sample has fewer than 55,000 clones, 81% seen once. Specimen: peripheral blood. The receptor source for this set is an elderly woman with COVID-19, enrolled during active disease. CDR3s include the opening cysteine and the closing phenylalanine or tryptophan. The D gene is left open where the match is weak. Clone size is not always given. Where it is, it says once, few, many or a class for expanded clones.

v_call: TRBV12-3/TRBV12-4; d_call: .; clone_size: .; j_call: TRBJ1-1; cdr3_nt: TGTGCCAGCAGTTTGCTCGGAGACACTGAAGCTTTCTTT; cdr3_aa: CASSLLGDTEAFF
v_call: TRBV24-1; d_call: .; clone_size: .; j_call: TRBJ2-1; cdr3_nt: TGTGCCACCAGTACCGCGGGACGAGATGAGCAGTTCTTC; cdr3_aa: CATSTAGRDEQFF
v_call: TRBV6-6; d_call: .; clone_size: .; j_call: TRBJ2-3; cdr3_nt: TGTGCCAGCAGTCCCCAACCGACGGGGAGCACAGATACGCAGTATTTT; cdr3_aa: CASSPQPTGSTDTQYF
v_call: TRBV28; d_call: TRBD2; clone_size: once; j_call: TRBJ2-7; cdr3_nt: TGTGCCAGCAGTCCCGAGGGACTAGCGGGAGGTTACGAGCAGTACTTC; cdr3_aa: CASSPEGLAGGYEQYF
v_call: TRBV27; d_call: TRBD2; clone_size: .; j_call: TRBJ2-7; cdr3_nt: TGTGCCAGCTCACTAGCGGGAGTAGTCGAGCAGTACTTC; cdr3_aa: CASSLAGVVEQYF
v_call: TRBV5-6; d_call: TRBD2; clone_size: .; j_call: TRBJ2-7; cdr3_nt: TGTGCCAGCAAGAGACTAGCGGGAGGGCCCTCCGAGCAGTACTTC; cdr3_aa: CASKRLAGGPSEQYF
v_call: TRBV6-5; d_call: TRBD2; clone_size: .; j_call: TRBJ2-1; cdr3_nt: TGTGCCAGCAGCCCGGGACTAGCGGGAATTAATGAGCAGTTCTTC; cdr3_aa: CASSPGLAGINEQFF
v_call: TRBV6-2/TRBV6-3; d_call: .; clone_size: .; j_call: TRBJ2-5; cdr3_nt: TGTGCCAGCAGTTATCTAGCGCTGGAGACCCAGTACTTC; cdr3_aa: CASSYLALETQYF
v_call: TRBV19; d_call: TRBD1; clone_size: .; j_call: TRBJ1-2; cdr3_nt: TGTGCCTCAAACTCAGGGGGCTCAATCCCCATCGGCTATGGCTACACCTTC; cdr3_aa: CASNSGGSIPIGYGYTF
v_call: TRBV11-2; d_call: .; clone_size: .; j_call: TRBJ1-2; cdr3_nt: TGTGCCAGCAGCTGGGGACTTCCGGAGCACTATGGCTACACCTTC; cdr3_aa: CASSWGLPEHYGYTF
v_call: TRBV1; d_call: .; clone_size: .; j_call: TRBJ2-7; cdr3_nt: TGCACCAGCAGCCAAGCCAGCGGGAATTGCGAGCAGTACTTC; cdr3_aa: CTSSQASGNCEQYF
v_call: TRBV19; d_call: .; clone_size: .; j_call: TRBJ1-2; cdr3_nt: TGTGCCAGTGCCGGGAATGGCTACACCTTC; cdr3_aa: CASAGNGYTF
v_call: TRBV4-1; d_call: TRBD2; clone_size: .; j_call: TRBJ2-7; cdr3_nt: TGCGCCAGCAGCCAAGTTGGGACTAGCGTTTACGAGCAGTACTTC; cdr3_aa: CASSQVGTSVYEQYF
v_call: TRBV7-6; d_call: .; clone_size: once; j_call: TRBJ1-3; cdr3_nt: TGTGCCAGCAGCTTAGTGACAAATGGAAACACCATATATTTT; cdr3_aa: CASSLVTNGNTIYF
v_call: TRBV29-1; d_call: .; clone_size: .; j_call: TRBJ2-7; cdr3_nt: TGCAGCGTTGAATCTAGTTCCTACGAGCAGTACTTC; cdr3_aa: CSVESSSYEQYF
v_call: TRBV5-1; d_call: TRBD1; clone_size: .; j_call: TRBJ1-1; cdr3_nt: TGCGCCAGCAGCTTGAGCACCAGGGGGCTGGGGACTGAAGCTTTCTTT; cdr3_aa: CASSLSTRGLGTEAFF
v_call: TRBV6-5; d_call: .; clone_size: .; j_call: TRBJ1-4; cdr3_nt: TGTGCCAGTATTGGGAGCCTGGATGAAAAACTGTTTTTT; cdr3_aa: CASIGSLDEKLFF
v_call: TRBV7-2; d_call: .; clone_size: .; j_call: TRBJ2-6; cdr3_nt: TGTGCCAGCAGCTTAGACAGGATCTCTGGGGCCAACGTCCTGACTTTC; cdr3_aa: CASSLDRISGANVLTF
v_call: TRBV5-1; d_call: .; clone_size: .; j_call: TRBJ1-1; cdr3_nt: TGCGCCAGCAGCTTGGATGGCGCGGATAAGGGGAAAGCTTTCTTT; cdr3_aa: CASSLDGADKGKAFF
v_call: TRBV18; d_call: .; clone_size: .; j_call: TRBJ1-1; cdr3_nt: TGTGCCAGCTCACCACTTCCAGATAACACTGAAGCTTTCTTT; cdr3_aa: CASSPLPDNTEAFF
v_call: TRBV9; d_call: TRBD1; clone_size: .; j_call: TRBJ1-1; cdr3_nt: TGTGCCAGCAGCACGACAGGGGGCGCCCCTGAAGCTTTCTTT; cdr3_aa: CASSTTGGAPEAFF
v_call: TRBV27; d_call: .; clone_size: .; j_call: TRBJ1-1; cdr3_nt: TGTGCCAGCAGTTTAATGCGGAACTCGAACACTGAAGCTTTCTTT; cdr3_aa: CASSLMRNSNTEAFF
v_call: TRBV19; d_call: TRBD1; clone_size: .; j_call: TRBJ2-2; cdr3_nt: TGTGCCAGTAGTAAGAGACAGGGGACATCGAACACCGGGGAGCTGTTTTTT; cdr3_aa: CASSKRQGTSNTGELFF
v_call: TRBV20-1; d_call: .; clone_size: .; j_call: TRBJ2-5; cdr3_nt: TGCAGTGCTAGAGCCGTGGAGACCCAGTACTTC; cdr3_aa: CSARAVETQYF
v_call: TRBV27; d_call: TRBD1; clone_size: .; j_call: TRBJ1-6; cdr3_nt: TGTGCCAGCAGTTTATTACAGGGGATTTTAAGCTCACCCCTCCACTTT; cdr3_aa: CASSLLQGILSSPLHF
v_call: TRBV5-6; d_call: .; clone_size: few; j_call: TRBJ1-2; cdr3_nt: TGTGCCAGCAGCCGTGGTGGGCCCGCCCAGAACTATGGCTACACCTTC; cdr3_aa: CASSRGGPAQNYGYTF
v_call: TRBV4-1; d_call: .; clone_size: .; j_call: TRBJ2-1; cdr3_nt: TGCGCCAGCAGCAGCCTTACCAGAGGGAATGAGCAGTTCTTC; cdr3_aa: CASSSLTRGNEQFF
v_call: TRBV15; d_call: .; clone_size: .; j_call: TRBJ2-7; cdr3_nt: TGTGCCACCAGCAAGGGGGGTGGGCGAGCGGGGAACGAGCAGTACTTC; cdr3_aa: CATSKGGGRAGNEQYF
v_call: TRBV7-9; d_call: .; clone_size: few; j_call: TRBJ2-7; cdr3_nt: TGTGCCAGCAGCTTAGCCTCTCCTAACGAGCAGTACTTC; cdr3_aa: CASSLASPNEQYF
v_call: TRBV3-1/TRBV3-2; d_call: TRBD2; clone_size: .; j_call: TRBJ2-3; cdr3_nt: TGTGCCAGCAGCCAACGCACCGGGCCCCCAAGCGGGAGTGGTACAGATACGCAGTATTTT; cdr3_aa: CASSQRTGPPSGSGTDTQYF
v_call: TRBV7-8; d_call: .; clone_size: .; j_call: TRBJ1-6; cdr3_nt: TGTGCCAGCACCCCCGACACCGCGATTATTAATTCACCCCTCCACTTT; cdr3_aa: CASTPDTAIINSPLHF
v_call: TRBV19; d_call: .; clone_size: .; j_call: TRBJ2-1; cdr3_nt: TGTGCCAGTAGTATAATGGCCCCTCCTAATGAGCAGTTCTTC; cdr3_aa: CASSIMAPPNEQFF
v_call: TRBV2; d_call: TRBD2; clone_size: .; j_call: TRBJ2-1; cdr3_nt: TGTGCCAGCACTCCCGGGACTAGCGGGAGGGCCTGGCTAAATGAGCAGTTCTTC; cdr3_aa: CASTPGTSGRAWLNEQFF
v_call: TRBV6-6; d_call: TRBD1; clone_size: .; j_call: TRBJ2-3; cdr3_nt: TGTGCCAGCAGTAGAGACAGGGGTCGAGGGCCAGATACGCAGTATTTT; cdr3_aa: CASSRDRGRGPDTQYF
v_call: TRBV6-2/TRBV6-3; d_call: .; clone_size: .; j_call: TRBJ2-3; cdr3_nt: TGTGCCAGCAGTTATCTAGCTGCAGATACGCAGTATTTT; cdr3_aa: CASSYLAADTQYF
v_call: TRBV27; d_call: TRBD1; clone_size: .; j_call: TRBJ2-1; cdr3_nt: TGTGCCAGCAGTTTAGGGACAGGGGGCTGGAATGAGCAGTTCTTC; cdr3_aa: CASSLGTGGWNEQFF
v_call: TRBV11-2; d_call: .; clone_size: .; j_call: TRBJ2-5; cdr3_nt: TGTGCCAGCAGCTTAGAGTCGGCGGCCCCGAATGCAGAGACCCAGTACTTC; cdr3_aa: CASSLESAAPNAETQYF
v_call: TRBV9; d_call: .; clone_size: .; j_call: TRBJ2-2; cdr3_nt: TGTGCCAGCAGCGCACTTGCTAGCTCGAACACCGGGGAGCTGTTTTTT; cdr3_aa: CASSALASSNTGELFF
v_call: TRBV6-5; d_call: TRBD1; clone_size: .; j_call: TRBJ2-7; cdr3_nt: TGTGCCAGCAGACCCACAGGGGGCATTTACGAGCAGTACTTC; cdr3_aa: CASRPTGGIYEQYF
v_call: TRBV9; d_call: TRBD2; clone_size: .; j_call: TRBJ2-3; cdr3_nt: TGTGCCAGCAGCGTAGGATCTAGCGGGAGGTCAGATACGCAGTATTTT; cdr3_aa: CASSVGSSGRSDTQYF
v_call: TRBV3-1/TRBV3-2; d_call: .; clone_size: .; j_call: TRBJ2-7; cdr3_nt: TGTGCCAGCAGCCAAGAGCTGGTAGGAGTGAACGAGCAGTACTTC; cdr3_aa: CASSQELVGVNEQYF
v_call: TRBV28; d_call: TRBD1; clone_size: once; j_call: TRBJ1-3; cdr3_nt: TGTGCCAGCCGATCGACAGGGGGCTCGAACACCATATATTTT; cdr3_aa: CASRSTGGSNTIYF
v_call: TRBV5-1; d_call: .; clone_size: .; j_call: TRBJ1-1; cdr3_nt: TGCGCCAGCAGACAGGGGAACACTGAAGCTTTCTTT; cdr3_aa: CASRQGNTEAFF